This TCR beta chain was recovered during a study of T cell responses to AZD1222 COVID-19 vaccine. Whole-study findings and limits: Targeting of unmutated variant regions was reportedly seen in nearly half of spike-specific TCRs. Females made up more of the donors, who were largely white British, and clonal diversity may have come out too low. Seropositive status at baseline applied to only a handful of AZD1222 recipients. Vaccine-associated CD4 TCRs spanned spike, dominant at 160-218 and 743-854.

CDR3 length equals 12 residues. From germline, CDR1 is SGHAT and CDR2 FQNNGV. Trimming removed 5 bases at V and 10 bases at J, with 13 bases between. On this clone: The antigen is not known.

Sequencing was performed with immunoSEQ multiplex PCR; in TCRdb, only in-frame clones are kept and a portion is missing. The sample contains about 110,000 clones, roughly 90% of which appear only once. The sequence was collected from an adult in good health. The chain couples TRBV11-2 to TRBJ2-3; D gene unclear. The specimen was peripheral blood, collected on day 0 of AZD1222 vaccination. The CDR3 here is CASSPEVWAQYF. Here the CDR3 DNA reads TGTGCCAGCAGCCCCGAAGTGTGGGCGCAGTATTTT.